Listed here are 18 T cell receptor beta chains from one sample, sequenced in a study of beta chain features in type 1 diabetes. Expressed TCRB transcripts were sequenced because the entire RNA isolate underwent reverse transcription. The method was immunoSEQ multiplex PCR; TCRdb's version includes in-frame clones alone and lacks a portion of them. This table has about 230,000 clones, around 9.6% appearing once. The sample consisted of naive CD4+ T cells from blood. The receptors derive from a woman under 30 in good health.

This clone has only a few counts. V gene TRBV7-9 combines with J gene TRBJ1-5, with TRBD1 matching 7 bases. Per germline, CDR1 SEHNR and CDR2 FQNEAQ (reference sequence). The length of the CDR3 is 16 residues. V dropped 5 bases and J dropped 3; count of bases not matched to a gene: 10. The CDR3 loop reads CASSPQGEIINQPQHF. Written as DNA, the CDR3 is TGTGCCAGCAGCCCTCAGGGGGAAATAATCAATCAGCCCCAGCATTTT.

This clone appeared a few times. The DNA for the CDR3 is TGTGCCAGCAGCTTGACGGGTAGCAATCAGCCCCAGCATTTT. Translation: CASSLTGSNQPQHF. The chain has TRBV11-2 and TRBJ1-5; D ambiguous. Trimming cost V 3 bases and J 0 bases, with 6 bases left between them. CDR3 length: 14 amino acids. Germline V lookup: CDR1 SGHAT, CDR2 FQNNGV.

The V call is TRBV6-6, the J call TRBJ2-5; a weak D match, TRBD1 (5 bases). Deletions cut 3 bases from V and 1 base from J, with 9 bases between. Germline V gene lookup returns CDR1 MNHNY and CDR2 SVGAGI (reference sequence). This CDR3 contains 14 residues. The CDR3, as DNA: TGTGCCAGCAGTTATCGACAGACCCAAGAGACCCAGTACTTC. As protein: CASSYRQTQETQYF.

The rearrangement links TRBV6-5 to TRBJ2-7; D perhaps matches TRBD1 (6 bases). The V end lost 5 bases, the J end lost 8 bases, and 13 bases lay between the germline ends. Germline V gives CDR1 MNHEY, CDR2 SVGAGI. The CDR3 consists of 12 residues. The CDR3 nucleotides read TGTGCCAGCAGTGTGGCCAGGGACAAGCAGTACTTC. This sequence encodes CASSVARDKQYF.

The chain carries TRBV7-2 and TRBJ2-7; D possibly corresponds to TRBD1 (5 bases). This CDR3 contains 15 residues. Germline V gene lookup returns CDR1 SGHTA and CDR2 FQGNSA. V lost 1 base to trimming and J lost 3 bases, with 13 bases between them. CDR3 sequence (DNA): TGTGCCAGCAGCTTAGTCGGGCAGGGCAGCTACGAGCAGTACTTC. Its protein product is CASSLVGQGSYEQYF.

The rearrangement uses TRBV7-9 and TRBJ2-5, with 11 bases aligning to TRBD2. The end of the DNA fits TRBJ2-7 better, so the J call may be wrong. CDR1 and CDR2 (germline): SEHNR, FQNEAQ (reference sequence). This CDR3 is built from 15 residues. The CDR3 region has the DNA TGTGCCAGCAGTAGTAGCGGGAGGGCCACATACGAGCAGTACTTC. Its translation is CASSSSGRATYEQYF.

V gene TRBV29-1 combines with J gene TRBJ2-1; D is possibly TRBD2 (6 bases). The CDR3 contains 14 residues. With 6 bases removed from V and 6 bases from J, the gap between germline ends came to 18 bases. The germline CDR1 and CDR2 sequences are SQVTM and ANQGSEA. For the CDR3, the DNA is TGCAGCGTGAGACTAGATTTGGGGATCAATGAGCAGTTCTTC. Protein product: CSVRLDLGINEQFF.

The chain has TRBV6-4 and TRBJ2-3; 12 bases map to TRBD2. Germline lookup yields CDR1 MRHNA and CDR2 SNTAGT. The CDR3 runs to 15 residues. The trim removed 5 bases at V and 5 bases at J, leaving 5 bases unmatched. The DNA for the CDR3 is TGTGCCAGCAGTCCACTAGCGGGGGGCAGAGATACGCAGTATTTT. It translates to CASSPLAGGRDTQYF.

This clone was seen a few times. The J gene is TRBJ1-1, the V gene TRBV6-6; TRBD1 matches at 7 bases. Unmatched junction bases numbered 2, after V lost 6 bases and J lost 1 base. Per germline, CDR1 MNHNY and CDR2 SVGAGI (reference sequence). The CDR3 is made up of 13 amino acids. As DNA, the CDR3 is TGTGCCAGCAGACGACAGGGGAACACTGAAGCTTTCTTT. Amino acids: CASRRQGNTEAFF.

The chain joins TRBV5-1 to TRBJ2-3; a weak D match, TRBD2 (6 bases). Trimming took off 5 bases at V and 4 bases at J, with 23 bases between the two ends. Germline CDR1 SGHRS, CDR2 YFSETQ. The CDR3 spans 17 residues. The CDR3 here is CASRSIVGTSVADTQYF. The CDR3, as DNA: TGCGCCAGCAGAAGCATAGTAGGGACTTCGGTGGCAGATACGCAGTATTTT.

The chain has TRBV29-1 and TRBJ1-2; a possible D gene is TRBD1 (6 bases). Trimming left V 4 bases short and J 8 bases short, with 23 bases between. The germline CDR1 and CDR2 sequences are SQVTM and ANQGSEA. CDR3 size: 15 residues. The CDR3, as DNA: TGCAGCGTTGTAGGGGGTCAGAAGGGGGAATACGGCTACACCTTC. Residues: CSVVGGQKGEYGYTF. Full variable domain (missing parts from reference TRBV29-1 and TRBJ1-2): SAVISQKPSRDICQRGTSLTIQCQVDSQVTMMFWYRQQPGQSLTLIATANQGSEATYESGFVIDKFPISRPNLTFSTLTVSNMSPEDSSIYLCSVVGGQKGEYGYTFGSGTRLTVV.

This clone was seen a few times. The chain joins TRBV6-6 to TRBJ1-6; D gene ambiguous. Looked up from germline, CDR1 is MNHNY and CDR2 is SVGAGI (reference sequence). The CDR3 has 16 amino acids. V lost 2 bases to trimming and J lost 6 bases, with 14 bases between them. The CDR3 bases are TGTGCCAGCAGTTACCCCCGGGGAGGGCGTAATTCACCCCTCCACTTT. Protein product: CASSYPRGGRNSPLHF.

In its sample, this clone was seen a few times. The CDR3 nucleotides read TGTGCCTGGAGTTTAGGAGGGGCAACTGGAAACACCATATATTTT. Translated: CAWSLGGATGNTIYF. The rearrangement links TRBV30 to TRBJ1-3; weak D call: TRBD1 (5 bases). The ends were cut back, 2 bases at V and 2 bases at J, with 13 bases in the middle. The CDR3 runs 15 residues. The germline gives CDR1 GTSNPN, CDR2 SVGIG (reference sequence).

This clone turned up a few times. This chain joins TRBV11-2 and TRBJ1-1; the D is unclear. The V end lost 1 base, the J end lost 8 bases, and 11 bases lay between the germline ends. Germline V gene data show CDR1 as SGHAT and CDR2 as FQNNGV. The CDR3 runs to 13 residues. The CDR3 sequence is CASSLGALIEAFF. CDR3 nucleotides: TGTGCCAGCAGCTTAGGGGCATTAATCGAAGCTTTCTTT.

The CDR3 reads CASSPLGDGSNQPQHF. CDR3 nucleotide sequence: TGTGCCAGCTCACCACTAGGAGACGGTAGCAATCAGCCCCAGCATTTT. V and J are TRBV18 and TRBJ1-5; the D is unclear. Between the trimmed V and J ends, which lost 1 base and 0 bases, there was a span of 10 bases. CDR1 KGHSH and CDR2 LQKENI come from the germline V gene. This CDR3 spans 16 amino acids.

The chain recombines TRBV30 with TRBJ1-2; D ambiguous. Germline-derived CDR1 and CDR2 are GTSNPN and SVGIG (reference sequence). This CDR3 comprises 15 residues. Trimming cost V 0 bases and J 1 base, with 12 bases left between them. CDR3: CAWSVRTSFNYGYTF. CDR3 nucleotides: TGTGCCTGGAGTGTACGGACTTCCTTTAACTATGGCTACACCTTC.

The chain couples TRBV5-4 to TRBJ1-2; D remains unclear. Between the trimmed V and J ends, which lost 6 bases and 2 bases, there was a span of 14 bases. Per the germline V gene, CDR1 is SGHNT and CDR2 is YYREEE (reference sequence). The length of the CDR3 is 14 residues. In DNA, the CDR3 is TGTGCCAGCAACATCCTCGGGGAAAACTATGGCTACACCTTC. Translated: CASNILGENYGYTF. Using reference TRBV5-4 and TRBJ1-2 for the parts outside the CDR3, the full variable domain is ETGVTQSPTHLIKTRGQQVTLRCSSQSGHNTVSWYQQALGQGPQFIFQYYREEENGRGNFPPRFSGLQFPNYSSELNVNALELDDSALYLCASNILGENYGYTFGSGTRLTVV.

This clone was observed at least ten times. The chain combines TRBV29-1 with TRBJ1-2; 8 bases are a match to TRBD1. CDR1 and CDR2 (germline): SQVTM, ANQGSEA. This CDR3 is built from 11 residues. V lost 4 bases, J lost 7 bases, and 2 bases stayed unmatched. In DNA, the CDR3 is TGCAGCGTTGCAGGGGGCAGTGGCTACACCTTC. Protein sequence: CSVAGGSGYTF.